The clone carrying this T cell receptor beta chain was picked up a small number of times. No antigen is known for it. A universal primer site was added by template switching, and unique molecular identifiers were carried by the cDNA. TCRdb used MiXCR to reprocess the 5' RACE reads, holding one entry per CDR3 protein. The sample holds about 890,000 distinct CDR3 sequences, about 12% seen once. The data were taken from a study of identical twins. Notes on the study in general: Researchers caution that invariant MAIT and iNKT cells could partly confound zero-insertion analyses.

Separately, the same data were catalogued under a study of yellow fever vaccine responses in identical twins.

Material: PBMCs. The TCR originated in a woman aged 18-35 years in good health.

In DNA form, the CDR3 reads TGCGCCAGCAGCCAAGCCGCGGGACAGGCCAATACGCAGTATTTT. Translation: CASSQAAGQANTQYF. The V and J genes are TRBV4-1 and TRBJ2-3; 8 bases align to TRBD1. The CDR3 has 15 residues. In germline, CDR1 is MGHRA, CDR2 YSYEKL. Trimming took 1 base from V and 7 from J; bases not matched to a gene: 7.